The sample holds many counts of the clone carrying this T cell receptor beta chain. Unique molecular identifiers featured in how the TCRbeta library was prepared. A single record per CDR3 protein comes from TCRdb applying MiXCR to the PCR reads. Of a few hundred thousand distinct CDR3 sequences listed, approximately 11% are singletons. This specimen comes from a study of T-cell reconstitution after alpha-beta-depleted transplantation in children. CDR1 is SQVTM, CDR2 ANQGSEA, per germline. There are 13 residues in the CDR3. V shed 6 bases, J shed 1 base, and the junction held 5 bases outside the gene matches.

The clonotype originates from a human donor who donated a stem cell graft to a child with acute myeloid leukemia. The starting material was PBMCs from the stem cell graft donor, obtained from the stem cell graft. The chain couples TRBV29-1 to TRBJ1-1; TRBD1 matches at 7 bases. The CDR3 here is CSVLTGTNTEAFF. The CDR3 nucleotides read TGCAGCGTGCTGACAGGGACGAACACTGAAGCTTTCTTT.